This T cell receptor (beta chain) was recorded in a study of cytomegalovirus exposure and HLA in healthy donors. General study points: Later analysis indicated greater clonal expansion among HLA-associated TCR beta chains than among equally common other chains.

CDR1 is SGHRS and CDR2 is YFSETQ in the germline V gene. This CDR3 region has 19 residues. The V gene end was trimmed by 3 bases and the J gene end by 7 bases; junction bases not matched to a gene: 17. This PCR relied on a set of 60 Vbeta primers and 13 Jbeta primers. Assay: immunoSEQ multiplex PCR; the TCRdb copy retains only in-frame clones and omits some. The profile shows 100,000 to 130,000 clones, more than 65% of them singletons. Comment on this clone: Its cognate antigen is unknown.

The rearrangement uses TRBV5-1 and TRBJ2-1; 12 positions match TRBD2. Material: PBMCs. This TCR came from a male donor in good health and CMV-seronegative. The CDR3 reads CASSSLTSGLAGRGNEQFF. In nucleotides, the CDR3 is TGCGCCAGCAGCTCCCTCACGAGTGGACTAGCGGGAAGGGGTAATGAGCAGTTCTTC.